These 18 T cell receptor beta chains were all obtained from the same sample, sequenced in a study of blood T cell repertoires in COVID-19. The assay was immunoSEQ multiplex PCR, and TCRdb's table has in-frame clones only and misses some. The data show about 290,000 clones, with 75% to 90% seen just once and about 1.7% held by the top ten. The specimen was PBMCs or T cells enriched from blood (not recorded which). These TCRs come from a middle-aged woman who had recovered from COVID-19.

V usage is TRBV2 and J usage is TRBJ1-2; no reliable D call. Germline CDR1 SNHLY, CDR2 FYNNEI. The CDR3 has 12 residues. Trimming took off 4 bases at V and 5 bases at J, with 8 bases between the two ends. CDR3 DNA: TGTGCCAGCAGTGTGGGGAGATATGGCTACACCTTC. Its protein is CASSVGRYGYTF.

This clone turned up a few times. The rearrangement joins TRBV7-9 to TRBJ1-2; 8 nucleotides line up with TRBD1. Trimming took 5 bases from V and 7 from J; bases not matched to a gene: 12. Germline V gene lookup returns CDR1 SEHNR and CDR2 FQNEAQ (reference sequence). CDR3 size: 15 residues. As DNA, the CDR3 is TGTGCCAGCAGCGCCCTTGGGCAGGGGGCAGTTGGCTACACCTTC. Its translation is CASSALGQGAVGYTF.

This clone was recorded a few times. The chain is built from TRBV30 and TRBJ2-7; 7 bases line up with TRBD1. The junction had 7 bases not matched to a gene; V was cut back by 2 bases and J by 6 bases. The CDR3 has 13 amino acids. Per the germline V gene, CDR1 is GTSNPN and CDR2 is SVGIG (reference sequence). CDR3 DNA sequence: TGTGCCTGGAGTTTGACAGGGCGGTCCGAGCAGTACTTC. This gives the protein CAWSLTGRSEQYF.

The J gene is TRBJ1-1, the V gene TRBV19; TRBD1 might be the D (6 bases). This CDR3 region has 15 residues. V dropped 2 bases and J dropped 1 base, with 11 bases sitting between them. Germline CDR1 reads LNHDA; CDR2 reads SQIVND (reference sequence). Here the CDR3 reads CASSIFGGANTEAFF. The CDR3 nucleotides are TGTGCCAGTAGTATATTTGGGGGGGCGAACACTGAAGCTTTCTTT.

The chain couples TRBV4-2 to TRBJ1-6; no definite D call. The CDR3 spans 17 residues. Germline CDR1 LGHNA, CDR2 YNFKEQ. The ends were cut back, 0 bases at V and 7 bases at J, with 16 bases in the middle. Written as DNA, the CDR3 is TGTGCCAGCAGCCAAGAGGTCCAGGTGGGTCGGAATTCACCCCTCCACTTT. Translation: CASSQEVQVGRNSPLHF.

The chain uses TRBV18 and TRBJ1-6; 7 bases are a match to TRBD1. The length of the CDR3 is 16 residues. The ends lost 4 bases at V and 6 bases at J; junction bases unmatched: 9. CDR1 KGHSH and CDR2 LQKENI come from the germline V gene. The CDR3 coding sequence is TGTGCCAGCTCACTTGGACAGGCCGCCCGTAATTCACCCCTCCACTTT. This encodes CASSLGQAARNSPLHF.

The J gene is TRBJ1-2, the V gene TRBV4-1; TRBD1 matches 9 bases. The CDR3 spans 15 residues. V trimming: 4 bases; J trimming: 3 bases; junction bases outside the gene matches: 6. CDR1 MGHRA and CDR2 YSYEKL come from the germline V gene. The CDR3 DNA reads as TGCGCCAGCAGCCCTATCTGGACAGGGGACTATGGCTACACCTTC. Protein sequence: CASSPIWTGDYGYTF.

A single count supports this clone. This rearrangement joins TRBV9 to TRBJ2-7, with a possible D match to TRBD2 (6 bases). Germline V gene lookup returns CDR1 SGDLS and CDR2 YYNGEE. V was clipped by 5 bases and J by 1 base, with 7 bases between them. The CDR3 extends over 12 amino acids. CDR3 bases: TGTGCCAGCAGTGGGACTTCCTACGAGCAGTACTTC. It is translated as CASSGTSYEQYF.

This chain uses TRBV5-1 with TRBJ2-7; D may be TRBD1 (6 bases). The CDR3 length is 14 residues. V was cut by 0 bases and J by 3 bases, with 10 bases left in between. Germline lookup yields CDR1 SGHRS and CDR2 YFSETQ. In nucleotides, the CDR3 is TGCGCCAGCAGCTTGGCGACAGGCAGCTACGAGCAGTACTTC. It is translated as CASSLATGSYEQYF.

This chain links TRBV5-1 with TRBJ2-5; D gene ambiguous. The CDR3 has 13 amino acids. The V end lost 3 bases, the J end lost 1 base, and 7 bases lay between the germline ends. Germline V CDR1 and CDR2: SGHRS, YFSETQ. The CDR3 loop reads CASSSPSQETQYF. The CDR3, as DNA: TGCGCCAGCAGCTCCCCCTCCCAAGAGACCCAGTACTTC.

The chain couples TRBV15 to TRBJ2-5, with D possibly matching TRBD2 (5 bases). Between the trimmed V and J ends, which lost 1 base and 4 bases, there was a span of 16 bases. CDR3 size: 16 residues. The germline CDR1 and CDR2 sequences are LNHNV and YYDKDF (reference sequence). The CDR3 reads CATSRGGLQGRETQYF. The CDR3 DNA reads TGTGCCACCAGCAGAGGAGGGCTACAAGGAAGAGAGACCCAGTACTTC.

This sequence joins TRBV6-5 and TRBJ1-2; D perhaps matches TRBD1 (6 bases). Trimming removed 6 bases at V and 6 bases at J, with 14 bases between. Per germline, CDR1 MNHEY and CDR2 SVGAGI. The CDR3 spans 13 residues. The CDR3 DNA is TGTGCCAGCAGGCCGCCGACAGGTCATGGCTACACCTTC. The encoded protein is CASRPPTGHGYTF.

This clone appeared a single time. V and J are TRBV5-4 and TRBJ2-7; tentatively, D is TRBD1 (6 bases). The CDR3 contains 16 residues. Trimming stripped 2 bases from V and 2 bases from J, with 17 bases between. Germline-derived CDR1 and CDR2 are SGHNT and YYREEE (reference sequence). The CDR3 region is CASSFSPTRQAYEQYF. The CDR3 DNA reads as TGTGCCAGCAGCTTCTCCCCTACTCGACAGGCCTACGAGCAGTACTTC. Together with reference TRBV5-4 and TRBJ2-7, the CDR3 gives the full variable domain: ETGVTQSPTHLIKTRGQQVTLRCSSQSGHNTVSWYQQALGQGPQFIFQYYREEENGRGNFPPRFSGLQFPNYSSELNVNALELDDSALYLCASSFSPTRQAYEQYFGPGTRLTVT.

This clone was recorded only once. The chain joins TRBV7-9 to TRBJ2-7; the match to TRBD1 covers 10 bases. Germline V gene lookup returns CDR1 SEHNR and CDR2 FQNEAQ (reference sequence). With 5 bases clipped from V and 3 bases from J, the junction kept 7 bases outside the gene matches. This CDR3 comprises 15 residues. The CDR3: CASSRGRTGGYEQYF. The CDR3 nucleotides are TGTGCCAGCAGCCGAGGAAGGACAGGGGGCTACGAGCAGTACTTC.

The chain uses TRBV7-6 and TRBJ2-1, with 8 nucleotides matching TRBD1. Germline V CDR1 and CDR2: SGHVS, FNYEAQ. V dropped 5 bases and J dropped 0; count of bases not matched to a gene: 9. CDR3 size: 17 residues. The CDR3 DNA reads TGTGCCAGCAGCGGGCAGATAACAGGGGGCTCCTACAATGAGCAGTTCTTC. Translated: CASSGQITGGSYNEQFF.

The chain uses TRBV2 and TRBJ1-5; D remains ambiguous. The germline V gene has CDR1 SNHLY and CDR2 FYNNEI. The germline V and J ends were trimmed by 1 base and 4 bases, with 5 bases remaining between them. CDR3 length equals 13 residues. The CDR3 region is CASSEDRNQPQHF. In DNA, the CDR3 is TGTGCCAGCAGTGAAGACAGAAATCAGCCCCAGCATTTT.

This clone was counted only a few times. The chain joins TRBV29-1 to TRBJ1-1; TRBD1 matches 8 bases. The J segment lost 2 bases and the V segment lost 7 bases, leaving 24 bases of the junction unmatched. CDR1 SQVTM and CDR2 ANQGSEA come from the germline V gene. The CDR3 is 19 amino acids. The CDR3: CSALTSSVWTGLGNTEAFF. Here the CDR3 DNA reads TGCAGCGCCCTCACTTCCAGTGTATGGACAGGGTTAGGAAACACTGAAGCTTTCTTT.

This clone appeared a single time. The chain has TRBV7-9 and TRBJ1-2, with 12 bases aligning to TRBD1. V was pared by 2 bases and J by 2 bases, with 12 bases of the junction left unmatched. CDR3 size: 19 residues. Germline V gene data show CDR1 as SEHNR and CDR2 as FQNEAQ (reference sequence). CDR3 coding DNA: TGTGCCAGCAGCTTATCCTTCCGGGACAGGGGGCAACTCAACTATGGCTACACCTTC. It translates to CASSLSFRDRGQLNYGYTF.